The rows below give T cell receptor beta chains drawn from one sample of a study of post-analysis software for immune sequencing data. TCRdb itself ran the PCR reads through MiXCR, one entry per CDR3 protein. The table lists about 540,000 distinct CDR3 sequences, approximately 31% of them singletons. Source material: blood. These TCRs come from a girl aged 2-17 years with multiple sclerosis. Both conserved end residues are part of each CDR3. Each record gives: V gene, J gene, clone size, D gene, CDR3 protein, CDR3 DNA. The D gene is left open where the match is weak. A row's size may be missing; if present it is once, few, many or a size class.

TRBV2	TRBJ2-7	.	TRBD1	CASSDRDRPYEQYF	TGTGCCAGCAGTGATAGGGACAGACCGTACGAGCAGTACTTC
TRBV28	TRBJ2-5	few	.	CASSLWGPNQETQYF	TGTGCCAGCAGTTTATGGGGACCGAACCAAGAGACCCAGTACTTC
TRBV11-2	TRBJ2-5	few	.	CASSLGSGRETQYF	TGTGCCAGCAGCTTAGGATCTGGTCGCGAGACCCAGTACTTC
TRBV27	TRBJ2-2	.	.	CASTGGTGELFF	TGTGCCAGCACGGGCGGTACCGGGGAGCTGTTTTTT
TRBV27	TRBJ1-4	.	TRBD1	CASRSLQGVGEKLFF	TGTGCCAGCAGGTCTTTACAGGGGGTCGGGGAAAAACTGTTTTTT
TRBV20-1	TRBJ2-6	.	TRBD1	CSAQQGPGANVLTF	TGCAGTGCTCAACAGGGGCCTGGGGCCAACGTCCTGACTTTC
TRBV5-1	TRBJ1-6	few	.	CASSLGPNNSPLHF	TGCGCCAGCAGCCTAGGACCGAATAATTCACCCCTCCACTTT
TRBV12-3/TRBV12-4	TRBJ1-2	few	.	CASSSPGEDGYTF	TGTGCCAGCAGTTCCCCGGGGGAGGATGGCTACACCTTC
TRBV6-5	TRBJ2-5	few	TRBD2	CASRQTGGREAQYF	TGTGCCAGCAGGCAGACGGGGGGGCGAGAGGCCCAGTACTTC
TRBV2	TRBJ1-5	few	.	CASSGRGATGNQPQHF	TGTGCCAGCAGCGGACGGGGGGCTACGGGCAATCAGCCCCAGCATTTT
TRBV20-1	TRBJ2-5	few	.	CSARVSWGAGTQYF	TGCAGTGCTAGAGTTTCCTGGGGAGCCGGGACCCAGTACTTC
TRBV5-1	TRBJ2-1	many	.	CASSRHRLYNEQFF	TGCGCCAGCAGCAGGCACAGGTTATACAATGAGCAGTTCTTC
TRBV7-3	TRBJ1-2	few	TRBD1	CASSPGQGIHRDGYTF	TGTGCCAGCAGCCCGGGACAGGGTATTCACCGTGATGGCTACACCTTC
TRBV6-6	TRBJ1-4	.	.	CASSYSSPDFNEKLFF	TGTGCCAGCAGTTACTCGAGCCCAGACTTTAATGAAAAACTGTTTTTT
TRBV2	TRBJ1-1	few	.	CASSDRAPFRNTEAFF	TGTGCCAGCAGTGATAGGGCACCTTTTAGGAACACTGAAGCTTTCTTT
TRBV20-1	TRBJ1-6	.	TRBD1	CSARQQGGNSPLHF	TGCAGTGCTAGACAGCAGGGGGGTAATTCACCCCTCCACTTT
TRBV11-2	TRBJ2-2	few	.	CASSLVTGELFF	TGTGCCAGCAGCTTAGTGACCGGGGAGCTGTTTTTT
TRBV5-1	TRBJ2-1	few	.	CASSLASFGHEQFF	TGCGCCAGCAGCTTGGCCAGCTTTGGGCATGAGCAGTTCTTC
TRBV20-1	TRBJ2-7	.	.	CSAERRDSAYEQYF	TGCAGTGCGGAACGTCGGGACTCAGCCTACGAGCAGTACTTC
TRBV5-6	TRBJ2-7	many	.	CASSAGTSATYEQYF	TGTGCCAGCAGCGCAGGGACTTCCGCTACCTACGAGCAGTACTTC
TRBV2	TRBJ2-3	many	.	CASRRGAATRTDTQYF	TGTGCCAGCAGGAGGGGAGCGGCCACCCGCACAGATACGCAGTATTTT
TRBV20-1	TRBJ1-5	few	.	CSARGSGPSNQPQHF	TGCAGTGCTAGAGGTAGTGGTCCGAGCAATCAGCCCCAGCATTTT
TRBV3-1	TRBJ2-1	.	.	CASSLSSPLQGQFF	TGTGCCAGCAGCCTCTCAAGCCCCCTCCAGGGGCAGTTCTTC
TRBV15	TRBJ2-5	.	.	CVTSSSWATLQETQYF	TGTGTCACCAGTTCCTCCTGGGCCACCTTGCAAGAGACCCAGTACTTC
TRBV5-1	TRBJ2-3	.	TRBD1	CTSSLGPGQDTDTQYF	TGCACCAGCAGCTTGGGACCGGGACAGGACACAGATACGCAGTATTTT
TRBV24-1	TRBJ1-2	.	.	CATSDMDGYGYTF	TGTGCCACCAGTGACATGGACGGGTATGGCTACACCTTC
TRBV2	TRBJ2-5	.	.	CASSGQFQETQYF	TGTGCCAGCAGCGGACAGTTCCAAGAGACCCAGTACTTC
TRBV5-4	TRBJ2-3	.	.	CASSSQGRPDTQYF	TGTGCCAGCAGTTCACAGGGGAGGCCAGATACGCAGTATTTT
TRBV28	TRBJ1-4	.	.	CVTGRGEKLFF	TGTGTCACCGGCAGAGGGGAAAAACTGTTTTTT
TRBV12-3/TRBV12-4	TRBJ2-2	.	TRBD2	CASSLSGGYTGELFF	TGTGCCAGCAGTTTATCGGGAGGGTACACCGGGGAGCTGTTTTTT
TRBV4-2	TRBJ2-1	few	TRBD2	CASSQDRLAGPYNEQFF	TGTGCCAGCAGCCAAGATCGGCTAGCGGGGCCCTACAATGAGCAGTTCTTC
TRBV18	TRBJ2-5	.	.	CASSPSRRETQYF	TGTGCCAGCTCACCATCGCGTCGAGAGACCCAGTACTTC
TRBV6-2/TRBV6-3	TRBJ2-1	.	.	CASTSDYNEQFF	TGTGCCAGCACGTCGGATTACAATGAGCAGTTCTTC
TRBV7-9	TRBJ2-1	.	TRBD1	CASSGTGYNEQFF	TGTGCCAGCAGCGGGACAGGGTACAATGAGCAGTTCTTC
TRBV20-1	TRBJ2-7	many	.	CSARDFSGGAYEQYF	TGCAGTGCTAGAGATTTCAGTGGCGGAGCGTACGAGCAGTACTTC
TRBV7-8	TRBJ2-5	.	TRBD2	CASSLEGGGSQETQYF	TGTGCCAGCAGCTTAGAAGGCGGGGGATCCCAAGAGACCCAGTACTTC
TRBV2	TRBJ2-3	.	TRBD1	CASSEGTGRPDTQYF	TGTGCCAGCAGTGAAGGGACAGGACGACCAGATACGCAGTATTTT
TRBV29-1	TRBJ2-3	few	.	CSVEGAGDTQYF	TGCAGCGTTGAGGGGGCCGGAGATACGCAGTATTTT
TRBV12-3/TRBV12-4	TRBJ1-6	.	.	CASSLFLDNSPLHF	TGTGCCAGCAGTTTATTCCTGGATAATTCACCCCTCCACTTT
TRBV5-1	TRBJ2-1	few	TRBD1	CASSFGDRDDNEQFF	TGCGCCAGCAGCTTCGGGGACAGGGACGACAATGAGCAGTTCTTC
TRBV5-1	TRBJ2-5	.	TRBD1	CASSYWTGGNEQYF	TGCGCCAGCAGCTACTGGACAGGGGGCAATGAGCAGTACTTC
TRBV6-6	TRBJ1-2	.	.	CASSYSRQENYGYTF	TGTGCCAGCAGTTACTCGCGGCAGGAAAACTATGGCTACACCTTC
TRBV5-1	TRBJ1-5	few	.	CASSLGPQGAGQPQHF	TGCGCCAGCAGCTTGGGCCCACAGGGAGCGGGACAGCCCCAGCATTTT
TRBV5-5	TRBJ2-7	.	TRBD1	CASSPGGQYSYEQYF	TGTGCCAGCAGTCCAGGGGGCCAGTACTCCTACGAGCAGTACTTC
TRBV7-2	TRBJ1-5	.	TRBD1	CASNLGQGSNQPQHF	TGTGCCAGCAACCTAGGACAGGGTAGCAATCAGCCCCAGCATTTT
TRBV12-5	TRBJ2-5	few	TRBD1	CASGLGQGLETQYF	TGTGCTAGTGGTTTGGGACAGGGGTTGGAGACCCAGTACTTC
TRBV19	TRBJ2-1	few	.	CASSIARAYEQFF	TGTGCCAGTAGTATCGCCAGGGCCTATGAGCAGTTCTTC
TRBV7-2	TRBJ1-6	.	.	CASSPRRWSPLHF	TGTGCCAGCAGCCCAAGGCGGTGGTCACCCCTCCACTTT
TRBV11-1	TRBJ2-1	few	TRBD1	CASSLRRGIENEQFF	TGTGCCAGCAGCTTACGCAGGGGGATTGAAAATGAGCAGTTCTTC
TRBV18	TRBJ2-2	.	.	CASSFHARGELFF	TGTGCCAGCTCTTTTCACGCTCGCGGGGAGCTGTTTTTT
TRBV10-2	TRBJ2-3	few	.	CASSGGSRSTDTQYF	TGCGCCAGCAGTGGAGGGTCGCGTAGCACAGATACGCAGTATTTT
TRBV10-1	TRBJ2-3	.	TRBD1	CASSVRQGGTDTQYF	TGCGCCAGCAGTGTTCGACAGGGGGGCACAGATACGCAGTATTTT
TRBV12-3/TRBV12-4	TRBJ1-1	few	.	CASSDGLNTEAFF	TGTGCCAGCTCGGACGGATTGAACACTGAAGCTTTCTTT
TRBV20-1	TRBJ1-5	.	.	CSARVEWNQPQHF	TGCAGTGCTAGAGTGGAGTGGAATCAGCCCCAGCATTTT
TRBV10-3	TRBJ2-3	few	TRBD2	CAISEFRTSAGNPDTQYF	TGTGCCATCAGTGAGTTCCGGACTAGCGCGGGAAACCCAGATACGCAGTATTTT